This T cell receptor beta chain was sequenced in a study of cytomegalovirus exposure and HLA in healthy donors. The V gene lost 1 base and the J gene lost 4 bases, with 8 bases spanning the gap. The CDR3 contains 13 residues. The germline CDR1 and CDR2 sequences are MGHRA and YSYEKL. Both 60 Vbeta primers and 13 Jbeta primers went into the PCR. Assay: immunoSEQ multiplex PCR; the TCRdb copy retains only in-frame clones and omits some. The profile covers approximately 100,000 clones, with about 79% appearing a single time and roughly 6.2% taken by the ten largest. This clone has a handful of counts. The source is a man in his 60s in good health and CMV-seropositive. The chain couples TRBV4-1 to TRBJ2-7; possibly TRBD2 for D (6 bases). Source material: PBMCs. The CDR3 reads CASSQVGGYEQYF. The DNA of the CDR3 is TGCGCCAGCAGCCAAGTAGGAGGGTACGAGCAGTACTTC.